The present entry profiles one T cell receptor (beta chain) with its context. Its specificity is unknown. The records do not include a CMV serostatus for this donor. The data stem from a study of cytomegalovirus exposure and HLA in healthy donors. The CDR3 length is 16 residues. Germline CDR1 GTSNPN, CDR2 SVGIG (reference sequence). V lost 2 bases and J 6 bases, leaving 22 bases between the germline ends. PCR primers comprised 60 Vbeta and 13 Jbeta primers. TCRdb's copy holds only in-frame clones and misses some; the assay was immunoSEQ multiplex PCR. The sample carries about 140,000 clones, 80% recorded once. Findings and caveats of the study: Per published accounts, TCR beta sequences correctly predicted the HLA-A and HLA-B alleles of most subjects.

The gene calls are TRBV30 and TRBJ1-2; D is perhaps TRBD1 (6 bases). The TCR comes from a man aged 30 to 45 in good health. Specimen: PBMCs. The DNA of the CDR3 is TGTGCCTGGAGTTTGACACGATTCAACAGGGCCAATGGCTACACCTTC. Its protein is CAWSLTRFNRANGYTF.